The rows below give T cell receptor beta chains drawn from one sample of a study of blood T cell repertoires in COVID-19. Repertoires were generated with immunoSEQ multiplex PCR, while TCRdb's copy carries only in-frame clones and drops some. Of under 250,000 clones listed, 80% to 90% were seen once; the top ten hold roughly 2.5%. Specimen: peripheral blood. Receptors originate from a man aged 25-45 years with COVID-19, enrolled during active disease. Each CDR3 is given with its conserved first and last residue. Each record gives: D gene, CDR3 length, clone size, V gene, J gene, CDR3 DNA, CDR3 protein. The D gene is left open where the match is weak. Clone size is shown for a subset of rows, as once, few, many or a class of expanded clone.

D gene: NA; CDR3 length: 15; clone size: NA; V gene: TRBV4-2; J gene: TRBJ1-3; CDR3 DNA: TGTGCCAGCAGCCAAGAAGAACCGAGCTTCAACACCATATATTTT; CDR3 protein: CASSQEEPSFNTIYF
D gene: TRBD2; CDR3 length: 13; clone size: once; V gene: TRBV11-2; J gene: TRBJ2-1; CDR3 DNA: TGTGCCAGCAGCTCTTACATAGCGGGGGGGCTGTTCTTC; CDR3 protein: CASSSYIAGGLFF
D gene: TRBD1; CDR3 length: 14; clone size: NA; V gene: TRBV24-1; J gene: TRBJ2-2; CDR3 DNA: TGTGCCACCAGTGTGACAGGGGTTGCCGGGGAGCTGTTTTTT; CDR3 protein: CATSVTGVAGELFF
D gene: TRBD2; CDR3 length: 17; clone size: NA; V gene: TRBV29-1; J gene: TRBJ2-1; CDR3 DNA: TGCAGCGTTCCCAGGGGACTAGCGGGCTTCTCCTACAATGAGCAGTTCTTC; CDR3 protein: CSVPRGLAGFSYNEQFF
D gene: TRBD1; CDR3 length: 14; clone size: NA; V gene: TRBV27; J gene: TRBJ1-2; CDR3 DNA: TGTGCCAGCAGTTTAGCGACAGGGGGCTATGGCTACACCTTC; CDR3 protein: CASSLATGGYGYTF
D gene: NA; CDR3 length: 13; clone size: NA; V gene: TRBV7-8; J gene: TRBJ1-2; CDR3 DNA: TGTGCCAGCAGCTTAGGCGGGCCAAACTTCTACACCTTC; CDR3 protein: CASSLGGPNFYTF
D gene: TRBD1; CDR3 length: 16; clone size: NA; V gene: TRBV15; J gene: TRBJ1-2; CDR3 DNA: TGTGCCACCAGCTCTTTTTCCGGGACAGGGATTTATGGCTACACCTTC; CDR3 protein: CATSSFSGTGIYGYTF
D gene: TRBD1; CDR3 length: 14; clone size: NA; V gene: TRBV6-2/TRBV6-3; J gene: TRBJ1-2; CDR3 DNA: TGTGCCAGCAGTTTACCCGGGACAGTTTATGGCTACACCTTC; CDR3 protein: CASSLPGTVYGYTF
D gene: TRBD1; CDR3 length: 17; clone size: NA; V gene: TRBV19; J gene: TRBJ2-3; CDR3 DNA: TGTGCCAGTAGCAAACATCCCTCGGGACAGGGGGCAGATACGCAGTATTTT; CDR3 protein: CASSKHPSGQGADTQYF
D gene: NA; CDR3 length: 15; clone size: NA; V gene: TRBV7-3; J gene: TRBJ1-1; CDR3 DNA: TGTGCCAGCAGCCCTCGTGGAGGGGCGGCCACTGAAGCTTTCTTT; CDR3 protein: CASSPRGGAATEAFF
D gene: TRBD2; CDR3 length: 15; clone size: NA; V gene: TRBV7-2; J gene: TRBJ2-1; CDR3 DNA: TGTGCCAGCAGCTTGGGACTAGCGGTCTGGGATGAGCAGTTCTTC; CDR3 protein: CASSLGLAVWDEQFF
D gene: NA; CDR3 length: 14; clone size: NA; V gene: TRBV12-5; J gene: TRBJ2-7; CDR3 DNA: TGTGCTAGTGGCGAACGCGGCCTCTCCTACGAGCAGTACTTC; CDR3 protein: CASGERGLSYEQYF
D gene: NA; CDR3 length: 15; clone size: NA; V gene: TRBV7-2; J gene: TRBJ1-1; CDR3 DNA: TGTGCCAGCAGCTTAGGAGGGAAGGAGAACACTGAAGCTTTCTTT; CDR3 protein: CASSLGGKENTEAFF
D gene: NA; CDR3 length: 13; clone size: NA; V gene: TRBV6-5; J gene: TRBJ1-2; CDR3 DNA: TGTGCCAGCAGTTACTCGGGGACACGAGGCTACACCTTC; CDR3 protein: CASSYSGTRGYTF
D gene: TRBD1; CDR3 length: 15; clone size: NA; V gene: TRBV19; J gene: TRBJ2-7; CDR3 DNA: TGTGCCAGTAGCCAGGGACAGGGCATCTCCTACGAGCAGTACTTC; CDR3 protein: CASSQGQGISYEQYF
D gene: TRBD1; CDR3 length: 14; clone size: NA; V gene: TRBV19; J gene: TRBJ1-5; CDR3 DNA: TGTGCCAGTAGTATACAGGGGGGCAATCAGCCCCAGCATTTT; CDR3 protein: CASSIQGGNQPQHF
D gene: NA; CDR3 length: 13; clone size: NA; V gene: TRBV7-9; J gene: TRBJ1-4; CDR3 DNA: TGTGCCAGCAGCTTACGGTCTAATGAAAAACTGTTTTTT; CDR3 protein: CASSLRSNEKLFF
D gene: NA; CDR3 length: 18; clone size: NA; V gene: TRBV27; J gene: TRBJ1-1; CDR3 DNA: TGTGCCAGCAGTCTAATACGCGCAGGGCAGGGTCGTCGGACTGAAGCTTTCTTT; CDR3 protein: CASSLIRAGQGRRTEAFF
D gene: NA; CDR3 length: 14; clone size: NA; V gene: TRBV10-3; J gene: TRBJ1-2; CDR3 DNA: TGTGCCATCAGTGAGTCTGCCCTAAACTATGGCTACACCTTC; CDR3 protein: CAISESALNYGYTF
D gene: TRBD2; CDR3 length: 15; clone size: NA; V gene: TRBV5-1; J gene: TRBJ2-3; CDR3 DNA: TGCGCCAGCAGCTTGACTAGCGGGAGGGAAGATACGCAGTATTTT; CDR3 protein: CASSLTSGREDTQYF
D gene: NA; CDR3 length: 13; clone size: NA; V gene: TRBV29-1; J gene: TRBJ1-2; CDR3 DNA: TGCAGCGTGGGTACAGGGATAAACTATGGCTACACCTTC; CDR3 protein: CSVGTGINYGYTF
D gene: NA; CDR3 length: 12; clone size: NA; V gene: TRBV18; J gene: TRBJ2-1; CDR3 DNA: TGTGCCAGCTCGGACAGCCGGATTGAGCAGTTCTTC; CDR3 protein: CASSDSRIEQFF
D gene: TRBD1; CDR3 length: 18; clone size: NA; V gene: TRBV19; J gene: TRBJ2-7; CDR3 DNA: TGTGCCAGTAGCCCGGGACAGGGGAACTCGGCGGGTTTAGAAGAGCAGTACTTC; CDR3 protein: CASSPGQGNSAGLEEQYF
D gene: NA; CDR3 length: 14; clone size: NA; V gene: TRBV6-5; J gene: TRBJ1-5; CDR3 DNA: TGTGCCAGCAGGACCACAGGGCTCAATCAGCCCCAGCATTTT; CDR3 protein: CASRTTGLNQPQHF
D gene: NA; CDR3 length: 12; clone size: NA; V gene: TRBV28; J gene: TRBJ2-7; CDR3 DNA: TGTGCCAGCAGTCCACGACTAGTACGGCAGTACTTC; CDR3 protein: CASSPRLVRQYF
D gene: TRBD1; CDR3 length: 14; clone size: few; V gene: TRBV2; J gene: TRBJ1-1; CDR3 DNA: TGTGCCAGCAGTCATCTCGACAGGGTCACTGAAGCTTTCTTT; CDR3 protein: CASSHLDRVTEAFF
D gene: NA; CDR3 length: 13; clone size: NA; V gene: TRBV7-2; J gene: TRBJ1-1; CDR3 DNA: TGTGCCAGCAGCTTAAGGGGCGGGAGGCAAGCTTTCTTT; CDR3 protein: CASSLRGGRQAFF
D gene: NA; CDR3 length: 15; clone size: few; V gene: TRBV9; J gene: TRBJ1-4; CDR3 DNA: TGTGCCAGCAGCGTAGCCGTCGGGAAGAATGAAAAACTGTTTTTT; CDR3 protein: CASSVAVGKNEKLFF
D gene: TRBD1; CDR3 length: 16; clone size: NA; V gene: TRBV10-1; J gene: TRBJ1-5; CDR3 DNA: TGCGCCAGCAGTGAGGCCCAGGGGGCGCTGGATCAGCCCCAGCATTTT; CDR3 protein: CASSEAQGALDQPQHF
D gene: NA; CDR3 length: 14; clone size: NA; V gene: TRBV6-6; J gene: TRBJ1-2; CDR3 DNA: TGTGCCGCCACGAGACTCCCGGGATCGGATGGCTACACCTTC; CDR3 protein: CAATRLPGSDGYTF
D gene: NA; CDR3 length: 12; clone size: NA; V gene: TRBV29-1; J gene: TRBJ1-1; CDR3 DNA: TGCAGCGCTGGGCCTCCTATTACTGAAGCTTTCTTT; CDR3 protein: CSAGPPITEAFF